This is a list of T cell receptor beta chains from one sample in a study of sequential checkpoint blockade in melanoma. Repertoires were generated with immunoSEQ multiplex PCR, while TCRdb's copy carries only in-frame clones and drops some. The repertoire holds 27,000 or so clones, with 77% as singletons. Sequences were derived from CD8+ T cells sorted from blood (inferred from file names), sampled from a patient given nivolumab and ipilimumab in sequence. The source of these receptors is a human donor with melanoma. Each CDR3 is given with its conserved first and last residue. A D gene is named only where the DNA matches it firmly. Clone size is shown for a subset of rows, as once, few, many or a class of expanded clone.

abundance	j_gene	v_gene	d_gene	CDR3nt	CDR3aa
once	TRBJ2-1	TRBV7-8	.	TGTGCCAGCAGCTTAGACCCTCTCGGGAGAAATGAGCAGTTCTTC	CASSLDPLGRNEQFF
.	TRBJ1-1	TRBV7-9	TRBD1	TGTGCCAGCAGCCACCGACAGGGGTGGAGCACTGAAGCTTTCTTT	CASSHRQGWSTEAFF
.	TRBJ2-7	TRBV28	TRBD1	TGTGCCAGCAGTCCCGGGACAGGGGTGATCTCTAGCTCCTACGAGCAGTACTTC	CASSPGTGVISSSYEQYF
.	TRBJ2-7	TRBV4-3	TRBD2	TGCGCCAGCAGCCAAGCACCCGGGACCGCGACAGCGGGAGGCGAGCAGTACTTC	CASSQAPGTATAGGEQYF
.	TRBJ1-2	TRBV19	.	TGTGCCAGTAGTATCTCAGGGGACTATGGCTACACCTTC	CASSISGDYGYTF
.	TRBJ2-1	TRBV7-9	.	TGTGCCAGCAGCTTACAAACAGATGGTTACAATGAGCAGTTCTTC	CASSLQTDGYNEQFF
few	TRBJ2-1	TRBV27	.	TGTGCCAGCACCGGCGGCCCCTACAATGAGCAGTTCTTC	CASTGGPYNEQFF
.	TRBJ2-5	TRBV7-7	.	TGTGCTAGCAGCTTAGCGTTAGCCGAGGAGCAGTACTTC	CASSLALAEEQYF
.	TRBJ2-3	TRBV4-3	.	TGCGCCAGCAGCCAAGTCTTCGGGGATACGCAGTATTTT	CASSQVFGDTQYF
once	TRBJ2-1	TRBV27	.	TGTGCCAGCAGTCGAATAACAGGGTACAATGAGCAGTTCTTC	CASSRITGYNEQFF
.	TRBJ2-1	TRBV14	.	TGTGCCAGCAGCCAGTTAGGCCTCTTAGCCAATGAGCAGTTCTTC	CASSQLGLLANEQFF
.	TRBJ1-1	TRBV29-1	.	TGCAGCGTTGGTGCTATCATGAACACTGAAGCTTTCTTT	CSVGAIMNTEAFF
.	TRBJ1-2	TRBV7-9	.	TGTGCCAGCACCATTCTGACCAGGGGCTTC	CASTILTRGF
.	TRBJ2-7	TRBV4-2	TRBD1	TGTGCCAGCGGGACAGGGGGGACCTACGAGCAGTACTTC	CASGTGGTYEQYF
.	TRBJ1-2	TRBV19	TRBD1	TGTGCCAGTAGTATGGGCAGGGGGCGCCCTATCTATGGCTACACCTTC	CASSMGRGRPIYGYTF
.	TRBJ2-7	TRBV28	.	TGTGCCGCCGGTTACGCCTTGGACGAGCAGTACTTC	CAAGYALDEQYF
few	TRBJ1-5	TRBV5-5	TRBD1	TGTGCCAGCAGCCCATCGACAGGGGGAAGGCCCCAGCATTTT	CASSPSTGGRPQHF
once	TRBJ1-1	TRBV27	.	TGTGCCAGCAACCCCCAGGGCCCGGGCACTGAAGCTTTCTTT	CASNPQGPGTEAFF
.	TRBJ2-3	TRBV28	TRBD1	TGTGCCAGCACCCTCGGACAGGGGAGCACAGATACGCAGTATTTT	CASTLGQGSTDTQYF
.	TRBJ2-3	TRBV5-1	TRBD2	TGCGCCAGCAGCGTAGGACTAGCGGCTAGCACAGATACGCAGTATTTT	CASSVGLAASTDTQYF
.	TRBJ1-1	TRBV7-9	.	TGTGCCAGCAGCTTACCAGGCACTGAAGCTTTCTTT	CASSLPGTEAFF
.	TRBJ1-2	TRBV5-1	TRBD1	TGCGCCAGCAGATTCGAGACAGGGAGCTATGGCTACACCTTC	CASRFETGSYGYTF
.	TRBJ2-7	TRBV4-3	TRBD2	TGCGCCAGCAGCCAAGCCCTAGCGGGAGTCTACGAGCAGTACTTC	CASSQALAGVYEQYF
.	TRBJ2-1	TRBV4-1	TRBD2	TGCGCCAGCAGCCAAGAAATAGCGGGAGAGATAAGCTCCTACAATGAGCAGTTCTTC	CASSQEIAGEISSYNEQFF
.	TRBJ2-2	TRBV5-8	.	TGTGCCAGCAGCTTGGTCGGGACACCCAGCACCGGGGAGCTGTTTTTT	CASSLVGTPSTGELFF
.	TRBJ2-3	TRBV7-9	.	TGTGCCAGCAGCTTACGTGGGAGGGACATGGATACGCAGTATTTT	CASSLRGRDMDTQYF
few	TRBJ1-1	TRBV28	.	TGTGCCAGCAGTTCCAGGGCCCGATATATGAACACTGAAGCTTTCTTT	CASSSRARYMNTEAFF
.	TRBJ2-7	TRBV7-2	.	TGTGCCAGCAGCGCCTCCCCGGCGGTAGTATACGAGCAGTACTTC	CASSASPAVVYEQYF
.	TRBJ2-5	TRBV14	TRBD2	TGTGCCAGCAGCCTAACGGGGGGTGCCCAGCAGTACTTC	CASSLTGGAQQYF
medium-sized	TRBJ2-7	TRBV9	.	TGTGCCAGCAGCCCCCAGGGGCTCGAGCAGTACTTC	CASSPQGLEQYF
.	TRBJ2-1	TRBV19	TRBD2	TGTGCCAGTAGTATAGCGGGGGGGCCCTACAATGAGCAGTTCTTC	CASSIAGGPYNEQFF
.	TRBJ1-1	TRBV19	TRBD1	TGTGCCAGTAAAACCGGGACAGAGGTTTTCTTT	CASKTGTEVFF
once	TRBJ1-2	TRBV19	.	TGTGCCAGTAGCCTTAGCGGTGGGTCCCTCGGCTACACCTTC	CASSLSGGSLGYTF
.	TRBJ1-2	TRBV19	.	TGTGCCAGTAGTATTTACAGGAACCGCTATGGCTACACCTTC	CASSIYRNRYGYTF
few	TRBJ2-1	TRBV25-1	TRBD2	TGTGCCAGCAGTGGCCTTGGACTAGCGGGGGGCCATGAGCAGTTCTTC	CASSGLGLAGGHEQFF
.	TRBJ1-1	TRBV27	.	TGTGCCAGCAGTTTATCGGGGGGATTTGTTGAAGCTTTCTTT	CASSLSGGFVEAFF
.	TRBJ2-1	TRBV27	.	TGTGCCAGCAGTTTGGGGACTGGTGAGCAGTTCTTC	CASSLGTGEQFF
.	TRBJ1-1	TRBV29-1	.	TGCAGCGTTGGGGCTAAGGGGTCCAACACTGAAGCTTTCTTT	CSVGAKGSNTEAFF
.	TRBJ2-7	TRBV4-3	.	TGCGCCAGCAGCCAAGAATGGCAGGGGATGCACGAGCAGTACTTC	CASSQEWQGMHEQYF
once	TRBJ2-7	TRBV28	.	TGTGCCAGCAGTTTAAGGGACACCTACTACGAGCAGTACTTC	CASSLRDTYYEQYF
.	TRBJ1-2	TRBV9	.	TGTGCCAGCAGCGGGGGGGGCGACTATGGCTACACCTTC	CASSGGGDYGYTF
.	TRBJ2-7	TRBV28	.	TGTGCCAGCACCCTGGGGCTCTCCTACGAGCAGTACTTC	CASTLGLSYEQYF
.	TRBJ2-3	TRBV7-9	.	TGTGCCAGCAGCTTTAAGCCAGGGACGCAGTATTTT	CASSFKPGTQYF
.	TRBJ1-1	TRBV4-3	.	TGCGCCAGCAGCCAAGAGTGGGGGGGCGAGTGGACTGAAGCTTTCTTT	CASSQEWGGEWTEAFF
.	TRBJ2-1	TRBV30	.	TGTGCCTGGGGCACAGGTAGCTATGAGCAGTTCTTC	CAWGTGSYEQFF
.	TRBJ1-5	TRBV5-6	TRBD1	TGTGCCAGCAGCTCCCATGGACAGGCTTATAGCAATCAGCCCCAGCATTTT	CASSSHGQAYSNQPQHF
.	TRBJ2-1	TRBV5-1	.	TGCGCCAGCAGCTTAGGAGGGACCTCTTACAATGAGCAGTTCTTC	CASSLGGTSYNEQFF
once	TRBJ2-3	TRBV7-9	TRBD2	TGTGCCAGCAGCTCCGGACTAGCGGGAAAAGATACGCAGTATTTT	CASSSGLAGKDTQYF
.	TRBJ1-6	TRBV28	.	TGTGCCAGCGTAACGTTTAGCTCCTATAATTCACCCCTCCACTTT	CASVTFSSYNSPLHF
.	TRBJ2-2	TRBV4-3	.	TGCGCCAGCAGCCAAGATGGGCAGGGGGGCGCGAACACCGGGGAGCTGTTTTTT	CASSQDGQGGANTGELFF
.	TRBJ2-3	TRBV13	TRBD1	TGTGCCAGCAGGGGGACAGGGGGCGAATCAGATACGCAGTATTTT	CASRGTGGESDTQYF
.	TRBJ2-7	TRBV4-1	.	TGCGCCAGCAGCCAAGTGGGCGGGAACCACGCCTCCTACGAGCAGTACTTC	CASSQVGGNHASYEQYF
.	TRBJ1-2	TRBV27	.	TGTGCCAGCAGTTTATCCAGGGGAAATGGCTACACCTTC	CASSLSRGNGYTF
.	TRBJ1-5	TRBV4-2	.	TGTGCCAGCAGCCAAGAATTCCCAGGGCCCCAGCATTTT	CASSQEFPGPQHF
.	TRBJ1-4	TRBV6-6	TRBD1	TGTGCCAGCAGTTCGGGACAGAAGAATGAAAAACTGTTTTTT	CASSSGQKNEKLFF
few	TRBJ1-6	TRBV21-1	.	TGTGCCAGCAGCAAAGTCTGGCGGCAGGGAAGTTGTACACCCCTCCACTTT	CASSKVWRQGSCTPLHF
few	TRBJ2-5	TRBV9	.	TGTGCCAGCAGCATGGTGTTGGAGGGGACCCAGTACTTC	CASSMVLEGTQYF
.	TRBJ2-1	TRBV19	TRBD2	TGTGCCAGTAGTCCGGACTGGGGGGGGTACAATGAGCAGTTCTTC	CASSPDWGGYNEQFF
few	TRBJ1-1	TRBV5-1	TRBD1	TGCGCCAGCAGCTTCCCGGGACAGGGGGAACCAGAAGCTTTCTTT	CASSFPGQGEPEAFF